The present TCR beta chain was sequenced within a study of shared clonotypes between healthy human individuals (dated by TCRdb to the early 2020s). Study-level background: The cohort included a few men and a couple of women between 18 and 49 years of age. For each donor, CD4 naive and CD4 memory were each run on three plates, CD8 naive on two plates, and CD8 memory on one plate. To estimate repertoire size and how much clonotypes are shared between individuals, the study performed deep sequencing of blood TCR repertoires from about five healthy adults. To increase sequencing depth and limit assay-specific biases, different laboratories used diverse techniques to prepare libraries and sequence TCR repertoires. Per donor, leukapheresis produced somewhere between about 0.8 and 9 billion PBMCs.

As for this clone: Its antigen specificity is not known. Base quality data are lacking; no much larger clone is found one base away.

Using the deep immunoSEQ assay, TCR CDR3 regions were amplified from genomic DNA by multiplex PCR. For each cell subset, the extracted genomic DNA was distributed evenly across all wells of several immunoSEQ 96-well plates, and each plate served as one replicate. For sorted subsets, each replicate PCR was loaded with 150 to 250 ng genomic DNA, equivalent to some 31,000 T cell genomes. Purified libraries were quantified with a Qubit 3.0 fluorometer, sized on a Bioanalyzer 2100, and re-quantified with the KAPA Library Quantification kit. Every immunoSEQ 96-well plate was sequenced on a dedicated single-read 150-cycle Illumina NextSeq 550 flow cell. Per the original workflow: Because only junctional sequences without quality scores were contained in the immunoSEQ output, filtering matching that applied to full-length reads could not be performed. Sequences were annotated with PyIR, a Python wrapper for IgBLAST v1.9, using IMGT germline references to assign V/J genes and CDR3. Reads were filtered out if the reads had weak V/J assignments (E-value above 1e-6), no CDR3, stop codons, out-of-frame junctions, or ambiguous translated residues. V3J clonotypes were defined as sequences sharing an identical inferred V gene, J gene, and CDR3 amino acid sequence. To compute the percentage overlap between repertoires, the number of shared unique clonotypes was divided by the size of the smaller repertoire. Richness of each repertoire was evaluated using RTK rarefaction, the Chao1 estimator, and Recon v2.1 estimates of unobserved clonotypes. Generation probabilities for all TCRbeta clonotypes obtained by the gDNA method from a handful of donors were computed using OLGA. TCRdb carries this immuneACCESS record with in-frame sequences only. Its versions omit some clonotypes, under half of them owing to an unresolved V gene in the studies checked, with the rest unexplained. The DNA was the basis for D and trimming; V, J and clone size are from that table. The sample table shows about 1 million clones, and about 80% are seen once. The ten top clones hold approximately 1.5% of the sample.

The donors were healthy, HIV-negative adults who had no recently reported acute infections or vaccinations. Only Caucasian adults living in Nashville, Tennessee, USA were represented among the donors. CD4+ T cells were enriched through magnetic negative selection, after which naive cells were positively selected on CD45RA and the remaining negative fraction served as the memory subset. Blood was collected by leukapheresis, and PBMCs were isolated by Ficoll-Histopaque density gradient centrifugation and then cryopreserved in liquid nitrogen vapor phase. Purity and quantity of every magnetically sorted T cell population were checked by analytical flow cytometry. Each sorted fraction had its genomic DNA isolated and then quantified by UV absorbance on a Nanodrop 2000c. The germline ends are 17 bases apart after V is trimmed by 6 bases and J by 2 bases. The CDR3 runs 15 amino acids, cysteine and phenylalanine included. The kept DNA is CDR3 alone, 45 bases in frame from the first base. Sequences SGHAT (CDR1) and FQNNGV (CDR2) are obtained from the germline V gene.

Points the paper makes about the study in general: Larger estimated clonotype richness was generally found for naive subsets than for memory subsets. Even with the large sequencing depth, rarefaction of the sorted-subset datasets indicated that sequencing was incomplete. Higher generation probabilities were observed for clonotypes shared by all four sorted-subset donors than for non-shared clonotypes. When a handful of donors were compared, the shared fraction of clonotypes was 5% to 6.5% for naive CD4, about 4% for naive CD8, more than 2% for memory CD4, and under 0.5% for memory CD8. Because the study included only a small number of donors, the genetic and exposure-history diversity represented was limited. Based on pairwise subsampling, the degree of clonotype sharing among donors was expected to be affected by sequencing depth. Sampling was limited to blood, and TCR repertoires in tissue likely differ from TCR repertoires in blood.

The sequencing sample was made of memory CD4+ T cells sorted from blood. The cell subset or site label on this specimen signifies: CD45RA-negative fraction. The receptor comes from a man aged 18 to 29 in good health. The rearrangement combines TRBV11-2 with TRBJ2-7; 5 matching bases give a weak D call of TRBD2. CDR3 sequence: CASRPRLSETYEQYF. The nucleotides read TGTGCCAGCAGACCTCGACTTAGCGAAACCTACGAGCAGTACTTC.